The TCR beta chain under discussion was sequenced for a study of a mutant IDH1 vaccine in newly diagnosed glioma. Study information: The earlier regimen, radiotherapy, temozolomide, or both, was most often both.

Documented time point: baseline, week 1 (first vaccination visit). The treatment was: pre-vaccination baseline after standard-of-care therapy. Germline V gene sequence: CDR1 LGHNA, CDR2 YSLEER. This CDR3 contains 16 residues. J was trimmed by 4 bases and V by 4 bases; bases with no gene match: 8. Method: immunoSEQ multiplex PCR; TCRdb's copy keeps in-frame clones and lacks some. The sample shows approximately 54,000 clones, 80% to 90% of them seen only once. The chain couples TRBV4-3 to TRBJ2-1; 9 bases align to TRBD1. The sequencing used PBMCs, collected from a glioma patient treated with radiotherapy, temozolomide or both. The origin of this receptor is a man aged 18 to 30 with glioma. CDR3 sequence (DNA): TGCGCCAGCAGCCCCCTGGGACAGGGAAGGTACAATGAGCAGTTCTTC. It translates to CASSPLGQGRYNEQFF.